The 29 T cell receptor beta chains reported below all come from one sample, sequenced in a study of shared clonotypes between healthy human individuals. Repertoires were generated with immunoSEQ multiplex PCR, while TCRdb's copy carries only in-frame clones and drops some. Of a few million clones detected, approximately 93% appear once; the ten largest clones hold about 0.39%. The sequenced material came from naive CD4+ T cells from PBMCs. The sample's subset: CD45RA+ positively selected. Receptors originate from a man younger than 30 in good health. Some clones in this sample may be carry-over from other donors' samples.

J is TRBJ2-7 and V is TRBV28, with TRBD2 matching 10 bases. V lost 6 bases and J lost 5; bases outside the gene matches: 10. Per the germline V gene, CDR1 is MDHEN and CDR2 is SYDVKM. The CDR3 is made up of 15 amino acids. DNA of the CDR3: TGTGCCAGCAGACTTATAGCGGGAGGAAGCCACGAGCAGTACTTC. Residues: CASRLIAGGSHEQYF.

V is TRBV28 and J is TRBJ1-2; D gene uncertain. Germline loops: CDR1 MDHEN, CDR2 SYDVKM. This CDR3 has 16 residues. The V end lost 0 bases, the J end lost 5 bases, and 16 bases lay between the germline ends. The CDR3 protein is CASSLWDAVYTYGYTF. CDR3 nucleotides: TGTGCCAGCAGTTTATGGGACGCCGTTTACACATATGGCTACACCTTC.

A remark on this clone: This sample also contains other DNA sequences that code for the same CDR3. The rearrangement links TRBV7-9 to TRBJ2-3, with D tentatively TRBD1 or TRBD2 (5 bases each). There are 13 residues in the CDR3. The V and J ends lost 5 bases and 3 bases respectively, with 9 bases between them. Germline V lookup: CDR1 SEHNR, CDR2 FQNEAQ (reference sequence). In DNA form, the CDR3 reads TGTGCCAGCAGCCTCGGGGCAACAGATACGCAGTATTTT. Its translation: CASSLGATDTQYF.

Concerning this clone: This specimen includes other DNA sequences encoding the same CDR3. The chain employs TRBV18 and TRBJ2-3; TRBD2 matches at 13 bases. The V segment lost 5 bases and the J segment 4 bases; nucleotides outside the gene matches: 6. This CDR3 has 16 residues. The germline gives CDR1 KGHSH, CDR2 LQKENI. The CDR3 here is CASSLGTSGTADTQYF. The CDR3, as DNA: TGTGCCAGCTCATTGGGGACTAGCGGGACCGCAGATACGCAGTATTTT.

V and J are TRBV19 and TRBJ1-4; no clear D. Trimming stripped 4 bases from V and 0 bases from J, with 3 bases between. Germline CDR1 is LNHDA and CDR2 is SQIVND (reference sequence). The CDR3 length is 13 residues. The CDR3 sequence: CASSTATNEKLFF. The CDR3 coding sequence is TGTGCCAGTAGTACCGCAACTAATGAAAAACTGTTTTTT.

This sequence joins TRBV5-1 and TRBJ2-3; 7 bases map to TRBD2. This CDR3 is built from 15 residues. In germline, CDR1 is SGHRS, CDR2 YFSETQ. V gave up 4 bases and J gave up 2 bases; unmatched junction bases: 7. The CDR3 sequence: CASSPERGYTDTQYF. The CDR3 region has the DNA TGCGCCAGCAGCCCGGAGCGGGGCTACACAGATACGCAGTATTTT.

V gene TRBV9 combines with J gene TRBJ2-1; 8 positions agree with TRBD1. Trimming removed 4 bases from V and 6 bases from J; junction bases left unmatched: 6. This CDR3 has 14 residues. Looked up from germline, CDR1 is SGDLS and CDR2 is YYNGEE. CDR3 protein: CASSSRTGPNEQFF. CDR3 in DNA: TGTGCCAGCAGCTCGAGGACAGGGCCCAATGAGCAGTTCTTC.

CDR3 sequence: CASSSPHAAEAFF. The CDR3 coding sequence is TGTGCCAGCAGTTCGCCTCACGCCGCTGAAGCTTTCTTT. The gene calls are TRBV6-6 and TRBJ1-1; no clear D. Germline assignment: CDR1 MNHNY and CDR2 SVGAGI (reference sequence). The V end was cut by 4 bases, the J end by 6 bases, with 12 bases between. This CDR3 is built from 13 residues.

The V call is TRBV7-9, the J call TRBJ2-5; D remains unclear. CDR1 SEHNR and CDR2 FQNEAQ come from the germline V gene (reference sequence). This CDR3 region has 13 residues. The V end lost 2 bases, the J end lost 4 bases, and 8 bases lay between the germline ends. The CDR3 is CASSLLTAETQYF. In DNA form, the CDR3 reads TGTGCCAGCAGCTTATTAACAGCAGAGACCCAGTACTTC.

Points on this clone: Other DNA variants within this sample encode the same CDR3. The V gene is TRBV7-3, the J gene TRBJ2-1; the match to TRBD2 covers 7 bases. The CDR3 totals 14 residues. Germline assignment: CDR1 SGHTA and CDR2 FQGTGA. J was trimmed by 3 bases and V by 2 bases; bases with no gene match: 1. The CDR3 DNA follows: TGTGCCAGCAGCTTAGCGGGGGACTACAATGAGCAGTTCTTC. This codes for CASSLAGDYNEQFF.

The chain employs TRBV29-1 and TRBJ2-5, with unresolved D. TRBJ2-7 matches the DNA end more closely, so the J call is doubtful. The V gene's germline CDR1 is SQVTM and CDR2 ANQGSEA. This CDR3 is 13 amino acids long. DNA for the CDR3: TGCAGCGTTTTGGGGAAACGGCTCAACGAGCAGTACTTC. This codes for CSVLGKRLNEQYF.

A remark on this clone: Distinct nucleotide sequences in the sample also encode this CDR3. V and J are TRBV5-1 and TRBJ2-7, with 8 bases lining up with TRBD1. The length of the CDR3 is 14 residues. CDR1 is SGHRS, CDR2 YFSETQ, per germline. V lost 1 base and J lost 2; bases outside the gene matches: 2. The CDR3 sequence is CASSLTGGPYEQYF. CDR3 DNA: TGCGCCAGCAGCTTGACAGGGGGGCCCTACGAGCAGTACTTC.

This chain joins TRBV5-8 and TRBJ1-4, with 11 bases fitting TRBD1. V lost 0 bases, J lost 8 bases, and 3 bases stayed unmatched. Germline V gene sequence: CDR1 SGHTS, CDR2 YDEGEE. The CDR3 extends over 15 amino acids. CDR3 in DNA: TGTGCCAGCAGCTTGGCCGGGACAGGGGGAGAAAAACTGTTTTTT. Amino acid sequence: CASSLAGTGGEKLFF.

The chain recombines TRBV7-2 with TRBJ2-3; 8 bases are a match to TRBD2. The ends lost 4 bases at V and 1 base at J; junction bases unmatched: 7. The length of the CDR3 is 16 residues. From germline, CDR1 is SGHTA and CDR2 FQGNSA. The CDR3 here is CASSSRGGMGTDTQYF. Here the CDR3 DNA reads TGTGCCAGCAGCTCCCGCGGGGGGATGGGCACAGATACGCAGTATTTT. Supplemented by reference TRBV7-2 and TRBJ2-3, the full variable domain reads GAGVSQSPSNKVTEKGKDVELRCDPISGHTALYWYRQSLGQGLEFLIYFQGNSAPDKSGLPSDRFSAERTGGSVSTLTIQRTQQEDSAVYLCASSSRGGMGTDTQYFGPGTRLTVL.

The rearrangement uses TRBV19 and TRBJ1-2; D call uncertain. This CDR3 is built from 10 residues. Germline assignment: CDR1 LNHDA and CDR2 SQIVND (reference sequence). Trimming removed 8 bases at V and 3 bases at J, with 4 bases between. CDR3: CASGDYGYTF. CDR3 nucleotide sequence: TGTGCCAGTGGAGACTATGGCTACACCTTC. The complete variable domain, with remaining parts taken from reference TRBV19 and TRBJ1-2, reads DGGITQSPKYLFRKEGQNVTLSCEQNLNHDAMYWYRQDPGQGLRLIYYSQIVNDFQKGDIAEGYSVSREKKESFPLTVTSAQKNPTAFYLCASGDYGYTFGSGTRLTVV.

This chain uses TRBV29-1 with TRBJ1-5; 9 positions agree with TRBD1. Germline trimming cut 6 bases from V and 4 bases from J; bases unmatched to any gene: 4. The germline V gene has CDR1 SQVTM and CDR2 ANQGSEA. The CDR3 runs to 13 residues. The CDR3 is CSVRDRVNQPQHF. CDR3 coding DNA: TGCAGCGTCAGGGACAGGGTGAATCAGCCCCAGCATTTT.

On this clone: Other DNA variants within this sample encode the same CDR3. This chain connects TRBV7-2 to TRBJ1-2; the D gene is possibly TRBD1 (5 bases). The germline V gene encodes CDR1 SGHTA and CDR2 FQGNSA. Trimming took off 3 bases at V and 2 bases at J, with 7 bases between the two ends. CDR3 length: 13 residues. CDR3 in amino acids: CASSFGGNYGYTF. The CDR3 DNA follows: TGTGCCAGCAGCTTTGGGGGGAACTATGGCTACACCTTC.

V and J are TRBV10-1 and TRBJ2-7, with D possibly matching TRBD2 (6 bases). The CDR3 loop spans 13 amino acids. Germline CDR1 WNHNN, CDR2 SYGVQD (reference sequence). V dropped 5 bases and J dropped 7 bases, with 15 bases sitting between them. The CDR3 spells CASSLAAGGEQYF. The CDR3 DNA is TGCGCCAGCAGTTTGGCGGCCGGGGGAGAGCAGTACTTC.

The chain recombines TRBV10-3 with TRBJ2-3; 9 bases are a match to TRBD2. Germline values: CDR1 ENHRY, CDR2 SYGVKD. This CDR3 has 16 residues. The V segment lost 11 bases and the J segment 2 bases; nucleotides outside the gene matches: 14. CDR3 bases: TGTGCCGTAGGTGCGGGGCGGGAGGGCCCCACAGATACGCAGTATTTT. This codes for CAVGAGREGPTDTQYF.

In nucleotides, the CDR3 is TGCGCCAGCAGCCAAGCTTGGGAAGCAGCACTCGAAGCTTTCTTT. Translating it yields CASSQAWEAALEAFF. J is TRBJ1-1 and V is TRBV4-1; no firm D call. The ends were cut back, 1 base at V and 8 bases at J, with 17 bases in the middle. The CDR3 spans 15 residues. Per the germline V gene, CDR1 is MGHRA and CDR2 is YSYEKL.

The chain carries TRBV7-2 and TRBJ2-6, with 7 bases aligning to TRBD1. The CDR3 contains 19 residues. Trimming took 3 bases from V and 0 from J; bases not matched to a gene: 11. Germline values: CDR1 SGHTA, CDR2 FQGNSA. CDR3 loop: CASSLGPGQPVSGANVLTF. The CDR3 DNA reads as TGTGCCAGCAGCTTGGGGCCGGGACAGCCCGTCTCTGGGGCCAACGTCCTGACTTTC.

The chain recombines TRBV5-4 with TRBJ2-7; D may be TRBD2 (6 bases). The CDR3 runs to 15 residues. Looked up from germline, CDR1 is SGHNT and CDR2 is YYREEE (reference sequence). Trimming took off 0 bases at V and 3 bases at J, with 13 bases between the two ends. The DNA of the CDR3 is TGTGCCAGCAGCTTGGAAACTAGCCGAAGCTACGAGCAGTACTTC. Translating gives CASSLETSRSYEQYF.

This chain connects TRBV18 to TRBJ2-5; a possible D gene is TRBD1 (5 bases). The CDR3 spans 14 residues. Germline V gene lookup returns CDR1 KGHSH and CDR2 LQKENI. Trimming took 2 bases from V and 3 from J, leaving 10 bases between them. The CDR3 DNA follows: TGTGCCAGCTCACCAGGGGCCGAGGAAGAGACCCAGTACTTC. Protein product: CASSPGAEEETQYF.

The genes are TRBV9 and TRBJ1-1; 7 nucleotides agree with TRBD1. The CDR3 runs 17 residues. CDR1 and CDR2 (germline): SGDLS, YYNGEE. J was trimmed by 0 bases and V by 3 bases; bases with no gene match: 11. The CDR3 sequence: CASSAPAGGPMNTEAFF. Here the CDR3 DNA reads TGTGCCAGCAGCGCCCCAGCAGGGGGGCCTATGAACACTGAAGCTTTCTTT.

The gene calls are TRBV30 and TRBJ2-5; D gene ambiguous. V dropped 4 bases and J dropped 1 base, with 4 bases sitting between them. The CDR3 covers 11 residues. Germline lookup yields CDR1 GTSNPN and CDR2 SVGIG (reference sequence). The CDR3 spells CAWNTQETQYF. The CDR3 DNA is TGTGCCTGGAACACCCAAGAGACCCAGTACTTC. The complete variable domain, with remaining parts taken from reference TRBV30 and TRBJ2-5, reads SQTIHQWPATLVQPVGSPLSLECTVEGTSNPNLYWYRQAAGRGLQLLFYSVGIGQISSEVPQNLSASRPQDRQFILSSKKLLLSDSGFYLCAWNTQETQYFGPGTRLLVL.

The chain uses TRBV28 and TRBJ1-3, with D possibly TRBD1 on 5 matching bases. Deletions cut 3 bases from V and 2 bases from J, with 11 bases between. The CDR3 spans 15 residues. Germline CDR1 MDHEN, CDR2 SYDVKM. CDR3 in DNA: TGTGCCAGCAGTTTTCTACGGGACCCTGGAAACACCATATATTTT. This encodes CASSFLRDPGNTIYF.

There are a few counts of this clone. The chain carries TRBV21-1 and TRBJ1-5. TRBV21-1 is a documented pseudogene. The CDR3 has 13 residues. Here the CDR3 DNA reads TGTGCCAGCAGCGCTCAGCTAAATCAGCCCCAGCATTTT. It yields the protein CASSAQLNQPQHF.

The V gene is TRBV7-2, the J gene TRBJ1-1, with D hard to call. V was trimmed by 0 bases and J by 4 bases, leaving 12 bases between them. The CDR3 covers 15 residues. Germline CDR1 SGHTA, CDR2 FQGNSA. The CDR3 protein is CASSLAHSTRTEAFF. The CDR3, as DNA: TGTGCCAGCAGCTTAGCCCACAGCACCCGCACTGAAGCTTTCTTT.

The chain employs TRBV5-1 and TRBJ2-2; 11 positions match TRBD2. V shed 4 bases, J shed 6 bases, and the junction held 8 bases outside the gene matches. This CDR3 spans 16 amino acids. Looked up from germline, CDR1 is SGHRS and CDR2 is YFSETQ. CDR3 coding DNA: TGCGCCAGCAGCCTCAGTACTAGCGGGAGTCCCGGGGAGCTGTTTTTT. It encodes CASSLSTSGSPGELFF. Drawing the rest from reference TRBV5-1 and TRBJ2-2, the complete variable domain is KAGVTQTPRYLIKTRGQQVTLSCSPISGHRSVSWYQQTPGQGLQFLFEYFSETQRNKGNFPGRFSGRQFSNSRSEMNVSTLELGDSALYLCASSLSTSGSPGELFFGEGSRLTVL.